These T cell receptor beta chains were read from a single sample in a study of T-cell memory formation after mild COVID-19. One entry per CDR3 protein, called by TCRdb with MiXCR from the 5' RACE reads. The sample shows hundreds of thousands of distinct CDR3 sequences, roughly 21% of them seen only once. Material for sequencing was PBMCs or a T cell subset sorted from them (not recorded which). The receptors were gathered from an adult woman who had mild COVID-19 (a few samples of this study predate the infection). Cell type and time point are not known. CDR3s include the opening cysteine and the closing phenylalanine or tryptophan. The order of the fields is D gene, V gene, clone size, J gene, CDR3 DNA, CDR3 protein. A D gene is named only where the DNA matches it firmly. Size is stated for part of the rows, as once, few or many counts, or as a class when the clone is expanded.

D: NA; V: TRBV3-1; size: NA; J: TRBJ2-1; DNA: TGTGCCACTGGGGGGAACAATGAGCAGTTCTTC; CDR3: CATGGNNEQFF
D: TRBD1; V: TRBV5-5; size: NA; J: TRBJ1-1; DNA: TGTGCCAGCAGCTCAGGACAGGGTGGCTATAACACTGAAGCTTTCTTT; CDR3: CASSSGQGGYNTEAFF
D: NA; V: TRBV27; size: NA; J: TRBJ2-6; DNA: TGTGCCAGCACCTACGGTTCGGCTGGGGCCAACGTCCTGACTTTC; CDR3: CASTYGSAGANVLTF
D: NA; V: TRBV18; size: NA; J: TRBJ1-6; DNA: TGTGCCAGCTCACCACAGGGGTACGATTCACCCCTCCACTTT; CDR3: CASSPQGYDSPLHF
D: NA; V: TRBV12-3/TRBV12-4; size: NA; J: TRBJ2-7; DNA: TGTGCCACCTCGGGCGGTGGGTACGAGCAGTACTTC; CDR3: CATSGGGYEQYF
D: NA; V: TRBV12-3/TRBV12-4; size: few; J: TRBJ1-1; DNA: TGTGCCAGCAGCGCCAGACGGAACACTGAAGCTTTCTTT; CDR3: CASSARRNTEAFF
D: NA; V: TRBV12-3/TRBV12-4; size: NA; J: TRBJ2-4; DNA: TGTGCCAGCAGTTTAGACACATCCACCAAAAACATTCAGTACTTC; CDR3: CASSLDTSTKNIQYF
D: TRBD1; V: TRBV4-1; size: NA; J: TRBJ2-3; DNA: TGCGCCAGCAGCCAATACACAACAGGGGATGATACGCAGTATTTT; CDR3: CASSQYTTGDDTQYF
D: NA; V: TRBV11-2; size: NA; J: TRBJ2-3; DNA: TGTGCCAGCAGAAACGACCGTGGGGATCTGTGGGCAGATACGCAGTATTTT; CDR3: CASRNDRGDLWADTQYF
D: NA; V: TRBV7-9; size: NA; J: TRBJ2-7; DNA: TGTGCCAGCAGCCCCGGGAAGCTTGGTTCAAACTACGAGCAGTACTTC; CDR3: CASSPGKLGSNYEQYF
D: TRBD1; V: TRBV5-1; size: NA; J: TRBJ1-1; DNA: TGCGCCAGCAGCAAAATAACAGGGGGCACTGAAGCTTTCTTT; CDR3: CASSKITGGTEAFF
D: TRBD1; V: TRBV7-9; size: few; J: TRBJ2-7; DNA: TGTGCCAGCAGCCCACCGACAGGGACCTACGAGCAGTACTTC; CDR3: CASSPPTGTYEQYF
D: TRBD2; V: TRBV7-2; size: NA; J: TRBJ2-1; DNA: TGTGCCAGCAGCTTATCTAGCGGGAGGATCCCCAATGAGCAGTTCTTC; CDR3: CASSLSSGRIPNEQFF
D: TRBD2; V: TRBV30; size: NA; J: TRBJ2-6; DNA: TGTGCCTGGAGTGGGCGGGGGGCCCCTGGGGCCAACGTCCTGACTTTC; CDR3: CAWSGRGAPGANVLTF
D: NA; V: TRBV4-1; size: once; J: TRBJ1-1; DNA: TGCGCCAGTACTTTGTTGGGGGGGAACACTGAAGCTTTCTTT; CDR3: CASTLLGGNTEAFF
D: TRBD1; V: TRBV7-9; size: NA; J: TRBJ1-1; DNA: TGTGCCAGCAGCCCGACCCCAGGGGGCTTGGGCACTGAAGCTTTCTTT; CDR3: CASSPTPGGLGTEAFF
D: TRBD2; V: TRBV7-8; size: NA; J: TRBJ2-5; DNA: TGTGCCAGCAGCATCGGGACTAGCGGGAGAGCTTTCAGTGAGACCCAGTACTTC; CDR3: CASSIGTSGRAFSETQYF
D: TRBD1; V: TRBV5-1; size: NA; J: TRBJ2-5; DNA: TGCGCCAGCAGCTACACACAGGGGCAGAGGGGAGAGACCCAGTACTTC; CDR3: CASSYTQGQRGETQYF
D: NA; V: TRBV10-3; size: NA; J: TRBJ2-1; DNA: TGTGCCATCAGTGTGGGGTCAGGCTACAATGAGCAGTTCTTC; CDR3: CAISVGSGYNEQFF
D: NA; V: TRBV5-6; size: few; J: TRBJ2-4; DNA: TGTGCCAGCAGCTTGGTCGGGGTGGGCATTCAGTACTTC; CDR3: CASSLVGVGIQYF
D: NA; V: TRBV9; size: few; J: TRBJ2-7; DNA: TGTGCCAGCAGCGTAAGAGGGGATGACTACGAGCAGTACTTC; CDR3: CASSVRGDDYEQYF
D: NA; V: TRBV6-2/TRBV6-3; size: NA; J: TRBJ2-7; DNA: TGTGCCAGCAGTTACCACAACACCTACGAGCAGTACTTC; CDR3: CASSYHNTYEQYF